The 32 T cell receptor beta chains below come from one sample, sequenced in a study of blood T cell repertoires in COVID-19. The table came from immunoSEQ multiplex PCR; TCRdb's copy has only in-frame clones and leaves some out. The repertoire holds 150,000 to 200,000 clones, with approximately 91% as singletons. Sequenced sample: peripheral blood. The receptors originated from a man aged 70-80 years with active or convalescent COVID-19.

The V and J genes are TRBV5-1 and TRBJ1-1, with 7 bases matching TRBD1. Per the germline V gene, CDR1 is SGHRS and CDR2 is YFSETQ. This CDR3 has 13 residues. V was clipped by 4 bases and J by 4 bases; unmatched bases: 4. The CDR3 region has the DNA TGCGCCAGCAGCAAAGACAGGGTCACTGAAGCTTTCTTT. Its translation is CASSKDRVTEAFF.

The V and J genes are TRBV7-2 and TRBJ2-5, with 9 bases aligning to TRBD1. The CDR3 covers 14 residues. J lost 1 base, V lost 5 bases, and 2 bases had no gene match. Per the germline V gene, CDR1 is SGHTA and CDR2 is FQGNSA. The CDR3 here is CASSRTGVQETQYF. In DNA form, the CDR3 reads TGTGCCAGCAGCCGGACAGGGGTCCAAGAGACCCAGTACTTC.

The rearrangement joins TRBV12-3 or TRBV12-4 to TRBJ1-5; D gene ambiguous. The CDR3 has 13 amino acids. Trimming took 3 bases from V and 5 from J, leaving 8 bases between them. The CDR3: CASSFLLDQPQHF. The CDR3, as DNA: TGTGCCAGCAGTTTTTTGTTAGATCAGCCCCAGCATTTT.

This sequence joins TRBV7-8 and TRBJ1-1, with D possibly being TRBD1 (5 bases). CDR3 length equals 15 residues. V was shortened by 6 bases and J by 8 bases, with 22 bases between the two germline ends. Germline values: CDR1 SGHVS, CDR2 FQNEAQ. Here the CDR3 DNA reads TGTGCCAGCAGTCCAAGTGGTTTTGTTGGGGCAGAAGCTTTCTTT. Translation: CASSPSGFVGAEAFF.

This sequence joins TRBV9 and TRBJ2-5, with D tentatively TRBD1 (6 bases). There are 14 residues in the CDR3. Germline-derived CDR1 and CDR2 are SGDLS and YYNGEE. Trimming left V 0 bases short and J 1 base short, with 7 bases between. This CDR3 reads CASSVGGLQETQYF. The CDR3 nucleotides read TGTGCCAGCAGCGTAGGGGGGCTCCAAGAGACCCAGTACTTC.

The chain carries TRBV24-1 and TRBJ1-2, with D perhaps matching TRBD1 (6 bases). Trimming cost V 3 bases and J 8 bases, with 15 bases left between them. Per germline, CDR1 KGHDR and CDR2 SFDVKD. CDR3 length: 14 amino acids. CDR3 residues: CATSDRRGSGGYTF. For the CDR3, the DNA is TGTGCCACCAGTGATCGCAGGGGTTCGGGAGGCTACACCTTC.

About this clone: Other nucleotide sequences from this sample produce the same CDR3. This chain connects TRBV9 to TRBJ2-2, with 7 bases identical to TRBD2. The J segment lost 1 base and the V segment lost 0 bases, leaving 3 bases of the junction unmatched. Germline V gives CDR1 SGDLS, CDR2 YYNGEE. There are 16 residues in the CDR3. CDR3 sequence: CASSVGLAVNTGELFF. The CDR3 coding sequence is TGTGCCAGCAGCGTAGGGCTAGCGGTGAACACCGGGGAGCTGTTTTTT.

The V call is TRBV5-1, the J call TRBJ1-1, with D possibly TRBD1 on 5 matching bases. Trimming took off 6 bases at V and 1 base at J, with 19 bases between the two ends. The CDR3 is 16 amino acids. Germline CDR1 and CDR2: SGHRS and YFSETQ. CDR3 sequence reads: CASISGGGTGNTEAFF. The DNA of the CDR3 is TGCGCCAGCATTTCGGGCGGGGGGACGGGGAACACTGAAGCTTTCTTT.

J is TRBJ1-2 and V is TRBV30; TRBD1 matches at 7 bases. The CDR3 loop spans 13 amino acids. Per germline, CDR1 GTSNPN and CDR2 SVGIG (reference sequence). V trimming: 0 bases; J trimming: 4 bases; junction bases outside the gene matches: 2. The CDR3, as DNA: TGTGCCTGGAGTGTAGGGACAGCCTATGGCTACACCTTC. As protein: CAWSVGTAYGYTF.

The chain carries TRBV29-1 and TRBJ2-3; 9 nucleotides line up with TRBD2. The CDR3 consists of 16 residues. Germline CDR1 reads SQVTM; CDR2 reads ANQGSEA. The ends lost 7 bases at V and 2 bases at J; junction bases unmatched: 13. In nucleotides, the CDR3 is TGCAGCGCTCATAAACCGACTAGCGGATACACAGATACGCAGTATTTT. Translating it yields CSAHKPTSGYTDTQYF.

V usage is TRBV4-1 and J usage is TRBJ1-2, with D perhaps TRBD1 (5 bases). V dropped 0 bases and J dropped 4 bases, with 18 bases sitting between them. The CDR3 length is 17 residues. Germline V lookup: CDR1 MGHRA, CDR2 YSYEKL. CDR3 bases: TGCGCCAGCAGCCAAGATGCCCTGGGGCGGGGGATCTATGGCTACACCTTC. It translates to CASSQDALGRGIYGYTF.

J is TRBJ2-1 and V is TRBV24-1, with D unresolved. CDR1 is KGHDR and CDR2 is SFDVKD in the germline V gene. Trimming cost V 5 bases and J 5 bases, with 24 bases left between them. The CDR3 covers 18 residues. The CDR3 spells CATSVHPPRSSLNNEQFF. The CDR3 region has the DNA TGTGCCACCAGTGTCCACCCCCCCCGGTCGTCTCTGAACAATGAGCAGTTCTTC.

DNA of the CDR3: TGTGCCACCCTAAACAGGGGTATGAACACTGAAGCTTTCTTT. This codes for CATLNRGMNTEAFF. The V gene is TRBV28, the J gene TRBJ1-1, with 7 bases matching TRBD1. CDR1 is MDHEN and CDR2 is SYDVKM in the germline V gene. V lost 10 bases to trimming and J lost 0 bases; unmatched junction nucleotides: 8. The CDR3 is 14 amino acids.

The chain recombines TRBV5-1 with TRBJ2-1; TRBD1 matches at 9 bases. V lost 3 bases, J lost 4 bases, and 5 bases stayed unmatched. CDR1 and CDR2 from the germline V gene are SGHRS and YFSETQ. The CDR3 runs to 15 residues. The CDR3 region is CASSSTGGGYNEQFF. As DNA, the CDR3 is TGCGCCAGCAGCTCGACAGGGGGAGGTTACAATGAGCAGTTCTTC.

V gene TRBV5-4 combines with J gene TRBJ2-7; 11 bases map to TRBD2. The CDR3 has 15 residues. V lost 3 bases, J lost 6 bases, and 8 bases stayed unmatched. CDR1 is SGHNT and CDR2 is YYREEE in the germline V gene (reference sequence). The CDR3 coding sequence is TGTGCCAGCAGCTCAGCCTTTAGCGGGGGGGGCGAGCAGTACTTC. Encoded protein: CASSSAFSGGGEQYF.

The rearrangement uses TRBV28 and TRBJ1-4; 8 bases line up with TRBD1. The CDR3 is 16 amino acids. Germline lookup yields CDR1 MDHEN and CDR2 SYDVKM. After removal of 6 bases from V and 7 bases from J, the junction contained 13 bases not matched to a gene. CDR3 loop: CASSLQGAVVREKLFF. The CDR3 bases are TGTGCCAGCAGCCTTCAGGGGGCAGTGGTGCGTGAAAAACTGTTTTTT.

J is TRBJ2-1 and V is TRBV5-4, with 7 bases matching TRBD2. Germline assignment: CDR1 SGHNT and CDR2 YYREEE (reference sequence). The ends lost 1 base at V and 5 bases at J; junction bases unmatched: 9. The CDR3 length is 16 residues. The CDR3 spells CASSLFAGTNNNEQFF. In nucleotides, the CDR3 is TGTGCCAGCAGCTTGTTTGCCGGGACTAACAACAATGAGCAGTTCTTC.

With regard to this clone: Other DNA sequences in this specimen translate into the identical CDR3. The V gene is TRBV24-1, the J gene TRBJ2-3; D might be TRBD2 (6 bases). Germline V gene data show CDR1 as KGHDR and CDR2 as SFDVKD. The CDR3 spans 14 residues. Trimming took off 5 bases at V and 1 base at J, with 9 bases between the two ends. The CDR3 here is CATSVSGGTDTQYF. CDR3 nucleotides: TGTGCCACCAGTGTATCGGGGGGCACAGATACGCAGTATTTT.

The chain combines TRBV28 with TRBJ2-5; 9 bases fit TRBD1. Germline CDR1 and CDR2: MDHEN and SYDVKM. The J segment lost 1 base and the V segment lost 5 bases, leaving 2 bases of the junction unmatched. There are 14 residues in the CDR3. DNA of the CDR3: TGTGCCAGCAGTCAGACAGGGGGCCAAGAGACCCAGTACTTC. Translating it yields CASSQTGGQETQYF.

This clone was seen a single time. The gene calls are TRBV28 and TRBJ2-5; TRBD1 matches at 7 bases. This CDR3 region has 14 residues. The germline gives CDR1 MDHEN, CDR2 SYDVKM. The V segment lost 6 bases and the J segment 5 bases; nucleotides outside the gene matches: 9. Here the CDR3 DNA reads TGTGCCAGCAGAACTACAGGGGTTGGGGAGACCCAGTACTTC. As protein: CASRTTGVGETQYF.

The gene calls are TRBV30 and TRBJ1-1, with no clear D. Looked up from germline, CDR1 is GTSNPN and CDR2 is SVGIG (reference sequence). The length of the CDR3 is 14 residues. Trimming took 0 bases from V and 5 from J, leaving 13 bases between them. CDR3 residues: CAWSVDGGSTEAFF. DNA of the CDR3: TGTGCCTGGAGTGTCGATGGCGGGTCAACTGAAGCTTTCTTT.

CDR3 nucleotides: TGTGCCAGTAGGCCAGGCCTGAACACTGAAGCTTTCTTT. Its translation: CASRPGLNTEAFF. The V call is TRBV19, the J call TRBJ1-1, with unresolved D. Germline loops: CDR1 LNHDA, CDR2 SQIVND (reference sequence). Trimming left V 6 bases short and J 0 bases short, with 8 bases between. The length of the CDR3 is 13 residues.

This rearrangement joins TRBV20-1 to TRBJ1-2, with a possible D match to TRBD1 (6 bases). This CDR3 has 11 residues. Germline V CDR1 and CDR2: DFQATT, SNEGSKA (reference sequence). V was cut by 5 bases and J by 12 bases, with 16 bases left in between. The CDR3 protein is CSAPLSRDNTF. Written as DNA, the CDR3 is TGCAGTGCTCCCCTATCACGGGACAACACCTTC.

The rearrangement links TRBV13 to TRBJ2-7, with TRBD1 matching over 10 bases. The CDR3 has 14 residues. Germline V CDR1 and CDR2: PRHDT, FYEKMQ (reference sequence). J gave up 3 bases and V 4 bases, and 3 bases lay outside the gene matches. The CDR3 spells CASSWTGGLYEQYF. CDR3 coding DNA: TGTGCCAGCAGCTGGACAGGGGGGCTCTACGAGCAGTACTTC.

The V gene is TRBV4-3, the J gene TRBJ1-1; D possibly corresponds to TRBD1 (6 bases). Germline V lookup: CDR1 LGHNA, CDR2 YSLEER. V was pared by 0 bases and J by 2 bases, with 13 bases between. CDR3 length: 16 residues. The DNA for the CDR3 is TGCGCCAGCAGCCAAGACCGTTGGGGGCTTAACACTGAAGCTTTCTTT. Translating gives CASSQDRWGLNTEAFF.

The CDR3 is CASSPLGDSAVPSSTDTQYF. The CDR3, as DNA: TGTGCCAGCAGCCCCCTTGGTGATAGCGCGGTCCCCTCTAGCACAGATACGCAGTATTTT. This chain joins TRBV12-1 and TRBJ2-3; no check of the table's D call, TRBD2, against the DNA was made. TRBV12-1 is recorded as a pseudogene. The CDR3 consists of 20 residues.

The rearrangement joins TRBV27 to TRBJ2-7; 7 bases are a match to TRBD2. Trimming cost V 0 bases and J 4 bases; bases outside gene matches: 6. There are 15 residues in the CDR3. Germline loops: CDR1 MNHEY, CDR2 SMNVEV (reference sequence). This CDR3 is CASSLSVAGDYEQYF. CDR3 DNA: TGTGCCAGCAGTTTATCGGTAGCGGGCGATTACGAGCAGTACTTC.

This chain uses TRBV27 with TRBJ2-7; TRBD1 is a possible D gene (5 bases). The length of the CDR3 is 16 residues. V gave up 1 base and J gave up 6 bases, with 19 bases separating them. Germline CDR1 is MNHEY and CDR2 is SMNVEV (reference sequence). DNA of the CDR3: TGTGCCAGCAGTTTATTGGGTTTTTCAGGGCCTGGCGAGCAGTACTTC. Protein product: CASSLLGFSGPGEQYF.

V usage is TRBV30 and J usage is TRBJ2-1, with 13 positions matching TRBD2. The trim removed 7 bases at V and 7 bases at J, leaving 13 bases unmatched. The CDR3 loop spans 16 amino acids. CDR1 and CDR2 from the germline V gene are GTSNPN and SVGIG (reference sequence). The DNA of the CDR3 is TGTGCCTTCGGACTAGCGGGAGTACGGTATATAAATGAGCAGTTCTTC. It translates to CAFGLAGVRYINEQFF.

The chain recombines TRBV11-3 with TRBJ2-7; 7 nucleotides agree with TRBD1. The ends lost 6 bases at V and 3 bases at J; junction bases unmatched: 11. The CDR3 is 15 residues long. Germline loops: CDR1 SGHNT, CDR2 YENEEA. The CDR3 here is CASSKGPGTDYEQYF. In nucleotides, the CDR3 is TGTGCCAGCAGTAAGGGACCCGGGACAGACTACGAGCAGTACTTC.

The J gene is TRBJ1-1, the V gene TRBV6-2 or TRBV6-3; the D gene is possibly TRBD1 (5 bases). The germline CDR1 and CDR2 sequences are MNHEY and SVGEGT. The ends were cut back, 0 bases at V and 3 bases at J, with 11 bases in the middle. The CDR3 sequence is 15 residues long. The CDR3 loop is CASSYSSGADTEAFF. CDR3 coding DNA: TGTGCCAGCAGTTACTCGTCTGGGGCGGACACTGAAGCTTTCTTT.

The chain has TRBV10-1 and TRBJ2-3; 9 bases agree with TRBD2. V gave up 6 bases and J gave up 0 bases; unmatched junction bases: 1. The length of the CDR3 is 14 residues. Per the germline V gene, CDR1 is WNHNN and CDR2 is SYGVQD (reference sequence). The DNA for the CDR3 is TGCGCCAGCAGAGCGGGGGGCAGCACAGATACGCAGTATTTT. It encodes CASRAGGSTDTQYF.